This T cell receptor beta chain was recorded in a study of neoadjuvant anti-PD-1 for oral cavity cancer (dated by TCRdb to the early 2020s). Describing the broader study: Before curative-intent surgical resection, most patients were given three to four biweekly doses of nivolumab at 3 mg/kg. Patients who did not progress were given a fourth nivolumab dose at about day 43 and had definitive surgical resection on days 50-56. Responders were defined as patients with complete response, partial response or stable disease by RECIST 1.1; non-responders were defined as patients with progression. There were 12 patients in the parent correlative cohort, and the response rate was less than 40%. The paper as a whole reports these results and caveats: A higher pretreatment blood Treg/Th17 ratio correlated with both higher pretreatment blood TCRbeta clonality and lower post-treatment tumor TCRbeta clonality. The TCR analyses had only a few patients in each response group, and the authors called for validation in larger cohorts. After neoadjuvant nivolumab, non-responders showed significantly higher T cell clonality (Gini index) in PBMCs than responders did.

Reading the germline V gene gives CDR1 SGHAT and CDR2 FQNNGV. From the cysteine through the phenylalanine, the CDR3 covers 12 amino acids. Only CDR3 DNA is held: 36 bases, read in frame from base 1. V is pared back by 7 bases and J by 5 bases, with 11 bases lying between the germline termini. For deep sequencing, PBMC libraries mostly used about 0.45 ug of input genomic DNA, with six replicates for each sample. The immunoSEQ hsTCRbeta kit was used to prepare TCRbeta libraries, following the manufacturer's instructions. An Illumina NovaSeq 6000 S4 flow cell was used to sequence the final libraries, which had first been combined to 3 nM. The study's own analysis went as follows. The immunoSEQ Analyzer was used for raw data preprocessing and quality control. The analysis was limited to productive rearrangements, and each clonotype was defined by a unique CDR3 amino acid sequence. Repertoire clonality was estimated as the Gini-Simpson index, computed with the R package tcR. Student's t test was used to compare Gini indices, and Pearson correlation was used to assess associations with tumor size change. The source is immuneACCESS, and TCRdb retained only in-frame sequences with V and J called. Part of the clones is not carried over; for the studies checked, unresolved V genes explain less than half of this, and the remainder is unexplained. D and trimming come from the DNA, and the V and J calls and clone size come from that table. The sample records 10,000 to 15,000 clones, less than 70% of which are singletons. Around 2.2% of the sample comes from the top ten.

Taken with the paper, the label for time point translates to: before neoadjuvant nivolumab. None of the patients had received prior systemic or radiation treatment, and all were newly diagnosed with stage II-IVA oral cavity squamous cell carcinoma. The cohort was made up of patients with locally advanced, HPV-negative oral cavity squamous cell carcinoma. No culture maintenance or expansion was done, as the peripheral blood mononuclear cells went straight to analysis. The samples were obtained from a longitudinal correlative study of a single-arm phase II trial testing neoadjuvant nivolumab in oral cavity squamous cell carcinoma. Subject-matched pre- and post-treatment PBMCs and tumors from three responders and three non-responders were subjected to genomic DNA-based TCRbeta sequencing. Peripheral blood mononuclear cells were collected before nivolumab treatment and again after treatment, at the time of surgery. The Maxwell RSC DNA from Cells kit was used to extract genomic DNA from PBMCs.

Concerning this clone itself: Its specific antigen is unknown. There are no base qualities to consult, and no much larger clone falls within one base.

The clonotype originates from a person aged 40 to 85 with oral cavity squamous cell carcinoma. The V and J genes are TRBV11-2 and TRBJ2-5; no D gene can be assigned with confidence. Source: PBMCs, taken before nivolumab (anti-PD-1) treatment. The base sequence is TGTGCCAGCACTCACCCGCCGGAGACCCAGTACTTC. This is translated as CASTHPPETQYF.